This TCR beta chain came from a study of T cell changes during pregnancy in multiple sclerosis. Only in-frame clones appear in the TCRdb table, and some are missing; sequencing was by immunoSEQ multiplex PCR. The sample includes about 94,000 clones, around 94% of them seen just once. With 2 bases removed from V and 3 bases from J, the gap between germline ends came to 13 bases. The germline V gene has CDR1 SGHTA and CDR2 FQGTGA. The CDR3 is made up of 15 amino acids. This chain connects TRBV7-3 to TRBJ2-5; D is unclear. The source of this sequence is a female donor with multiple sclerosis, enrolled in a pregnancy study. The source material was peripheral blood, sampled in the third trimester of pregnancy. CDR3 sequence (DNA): TGTGCCAGCAGCTTACTCACTAAGTTAGAAGAGACCCAGTACTTC. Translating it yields CASSLLTKLEETQYF.